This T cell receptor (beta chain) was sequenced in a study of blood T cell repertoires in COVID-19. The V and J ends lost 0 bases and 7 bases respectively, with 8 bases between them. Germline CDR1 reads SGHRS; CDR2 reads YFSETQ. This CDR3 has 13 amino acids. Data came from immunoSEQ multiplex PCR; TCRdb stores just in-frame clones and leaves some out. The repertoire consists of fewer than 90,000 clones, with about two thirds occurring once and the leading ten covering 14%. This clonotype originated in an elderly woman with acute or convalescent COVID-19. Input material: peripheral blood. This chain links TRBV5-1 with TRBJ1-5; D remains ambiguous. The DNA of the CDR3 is TGCGCCAGCAGCTTGGAAGCGGGCCAGCCCCAGCATTTT. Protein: CASSLEAGQPQHF.